The T cell receptor beta chain described here comes from a study of T cell clonality in common variable immunodeficiency. Findings of the study overall: Compared with healthy controls, CVID subjects showed increased TCRbeta clonality, mostly in about a third.

This clone was picked up many times. What it binds is unknown. The read terminates 3 residues before the CDR3 end, so the remaining end is supplied by the germline J gene. CVID and control samples used equivalent genomic DNA input. Only in-frame clones appear in the TCRdb table, and some are missing; sequencing was by immunoSEQ multiplex PCR. The table lists about 52,000 clones, with no singletons. Per germline, CDR1 MDHEN and CDR2 SYDVKM. The CDR3 covers 14 residues. The chain employs TRBV28 and TRBJ1-1, with D possibly TRBD1 on 6 matching bases. The sequenced material came from peripheral blood mononuclear cells. This TCR came from a person between 18 and 70 years old in good health. CDR3 sequence: CASSFVRGPREAFF. CDR3 DNA, as far as it was read: TGTGCCAGCAGTTTCGTCAGGGGCCCCCGCGAA.